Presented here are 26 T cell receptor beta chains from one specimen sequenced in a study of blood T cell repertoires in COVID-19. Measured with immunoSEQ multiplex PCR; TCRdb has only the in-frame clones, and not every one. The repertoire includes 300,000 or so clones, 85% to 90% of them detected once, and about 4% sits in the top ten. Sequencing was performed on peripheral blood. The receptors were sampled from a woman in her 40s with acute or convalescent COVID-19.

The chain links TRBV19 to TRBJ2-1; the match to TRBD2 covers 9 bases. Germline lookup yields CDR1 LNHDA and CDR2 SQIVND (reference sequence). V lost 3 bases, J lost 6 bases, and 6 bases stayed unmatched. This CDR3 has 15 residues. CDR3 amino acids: CASSIGSGGLNEQFF. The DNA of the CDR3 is TGTGCCAGTAGTATTGGTAGCGGGGGCCTCAATGAGCAGTTCTTC.

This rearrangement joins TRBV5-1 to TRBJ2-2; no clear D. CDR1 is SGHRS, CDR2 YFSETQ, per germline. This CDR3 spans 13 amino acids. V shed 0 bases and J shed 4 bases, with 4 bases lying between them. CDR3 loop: CASSLAVTGELFF. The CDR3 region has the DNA TGCGCCAGCAGCTTGGCCGTCACCGGGGAGCTGTTTTTT.

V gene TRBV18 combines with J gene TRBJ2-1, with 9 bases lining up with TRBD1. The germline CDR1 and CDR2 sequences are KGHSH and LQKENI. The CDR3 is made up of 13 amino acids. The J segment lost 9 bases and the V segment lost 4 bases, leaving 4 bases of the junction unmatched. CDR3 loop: CASSRDRVREQFF. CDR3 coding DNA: TGTGCCAGCTCACGGGACAGGGTACGTGAGCAGTTCTTC. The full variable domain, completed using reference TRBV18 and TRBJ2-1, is NAGVMQNPRHLVRRRGQEARLRCSPMKGHSHVYWYRQLPEEGLKFMVYLQKENIIDESGMPKERFSAEFPKEGPSILRIQQVVRGDSAAYFCASSRDRVREQFFGPGTRLTVL.

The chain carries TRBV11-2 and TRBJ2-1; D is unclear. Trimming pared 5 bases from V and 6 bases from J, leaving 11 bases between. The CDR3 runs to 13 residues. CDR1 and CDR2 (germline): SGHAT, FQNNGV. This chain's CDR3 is CASSIALSNEQFF. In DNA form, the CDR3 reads TGTGCCAGCAGCATAGCCCTATCCAATGAGCAGTTCTTC.

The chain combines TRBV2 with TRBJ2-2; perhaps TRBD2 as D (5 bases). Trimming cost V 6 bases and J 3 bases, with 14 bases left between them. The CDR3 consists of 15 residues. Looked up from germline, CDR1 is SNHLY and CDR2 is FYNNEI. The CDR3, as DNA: TGTGCCAGCAGGCCGCCCGAGGGCTACACCGGGGAGCTGTTTTTT. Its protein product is CASRPPEGYTGELFF.

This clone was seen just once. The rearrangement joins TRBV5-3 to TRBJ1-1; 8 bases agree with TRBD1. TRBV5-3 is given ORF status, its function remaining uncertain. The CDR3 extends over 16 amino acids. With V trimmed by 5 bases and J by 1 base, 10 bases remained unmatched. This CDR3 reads CARSPGQGERNTEAFF. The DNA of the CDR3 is TGTGCCAGAAGTCCCGGACAGGGCGAACGGAACACTGAAGCTTTCTTT.

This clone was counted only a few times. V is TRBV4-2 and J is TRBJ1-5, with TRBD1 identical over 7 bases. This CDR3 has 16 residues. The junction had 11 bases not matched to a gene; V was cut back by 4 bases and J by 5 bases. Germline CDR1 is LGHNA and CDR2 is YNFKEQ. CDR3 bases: TGTGCCAGCAGCCCAATAGGGGGCGGAGACGATCAGCCCCAGCATTTT. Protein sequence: CASSPIGGGDDQPQHF.

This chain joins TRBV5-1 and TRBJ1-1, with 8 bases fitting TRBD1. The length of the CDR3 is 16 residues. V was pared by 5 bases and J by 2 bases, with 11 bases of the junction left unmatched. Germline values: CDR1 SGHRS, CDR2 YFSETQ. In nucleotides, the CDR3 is TGCGCCAGCAGATCAGGGGGCCCCACAGTTAACACTGAAGCTTTCTTT. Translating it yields CASRSGGPTVNTEAFF.

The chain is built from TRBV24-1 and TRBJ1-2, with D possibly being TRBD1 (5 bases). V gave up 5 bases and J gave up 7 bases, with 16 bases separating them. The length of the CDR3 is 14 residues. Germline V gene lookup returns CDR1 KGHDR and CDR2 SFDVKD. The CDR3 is CATSVGRELSGYTF. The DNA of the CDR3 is TGTGCCACCAGTGTAGGCAGGGAACTCTCTGGCTACACCTTC.

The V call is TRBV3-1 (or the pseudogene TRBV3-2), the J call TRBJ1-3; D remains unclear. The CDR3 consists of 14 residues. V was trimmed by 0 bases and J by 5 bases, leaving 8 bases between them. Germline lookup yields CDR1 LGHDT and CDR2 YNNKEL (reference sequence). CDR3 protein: CASSQEDGRNTIYF. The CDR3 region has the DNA TGTGCCAGCAGCCAAGAAGATGGCCGAAACACCATATATTTT.

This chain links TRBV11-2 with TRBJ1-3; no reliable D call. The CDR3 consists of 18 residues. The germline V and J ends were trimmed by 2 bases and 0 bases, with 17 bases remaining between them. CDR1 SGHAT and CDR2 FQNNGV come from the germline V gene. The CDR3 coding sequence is TGTGCCAGCAGCTTAATCCGGGATCCCATACTCTCTGGAAACACCATATATTTT. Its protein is CASSLIRDPILSGNTIYF.

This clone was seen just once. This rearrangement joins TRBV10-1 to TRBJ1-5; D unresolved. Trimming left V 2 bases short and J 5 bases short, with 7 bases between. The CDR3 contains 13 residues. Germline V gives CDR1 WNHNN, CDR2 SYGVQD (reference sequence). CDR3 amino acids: CASSEAFDQPQHF. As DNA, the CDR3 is TGCGCCAGCAGTGAGGCGTTTGATCAGCCCCAGCATTTT.

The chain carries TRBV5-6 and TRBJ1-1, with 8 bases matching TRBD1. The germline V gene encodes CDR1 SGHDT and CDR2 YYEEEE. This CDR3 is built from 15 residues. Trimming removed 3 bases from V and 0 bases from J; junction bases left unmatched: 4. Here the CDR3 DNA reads TGTGCCAGCAGCTGGGACAGGCTCATGAACACTGAAGCTTTCTTT. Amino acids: CASSWDRLMNTEAFF.

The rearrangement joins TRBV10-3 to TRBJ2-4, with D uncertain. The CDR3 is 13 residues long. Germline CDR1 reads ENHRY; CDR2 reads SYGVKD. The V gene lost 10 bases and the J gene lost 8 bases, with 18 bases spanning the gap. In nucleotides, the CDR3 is TGTGCCAACGCCAATGAGGAGAGAGACATTCAGTACTTC. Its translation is CANANEERDIQYF.

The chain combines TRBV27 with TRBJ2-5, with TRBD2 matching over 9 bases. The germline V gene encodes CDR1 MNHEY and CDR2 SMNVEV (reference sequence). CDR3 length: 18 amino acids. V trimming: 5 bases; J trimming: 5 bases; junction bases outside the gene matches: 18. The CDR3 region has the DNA TGTGCCAGCAGTCCCTGGCCGGGGGTTAGCGGGGGCCGGGAGACCCAGTACTTC. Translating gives CASSPWPGVSGGRETQYF.

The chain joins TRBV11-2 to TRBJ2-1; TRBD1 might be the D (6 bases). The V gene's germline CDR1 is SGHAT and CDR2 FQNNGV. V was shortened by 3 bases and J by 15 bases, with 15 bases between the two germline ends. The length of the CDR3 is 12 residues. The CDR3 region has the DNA TGTGCCAGCAGCTTCGACAGGTTTTTCCCGTTCTTC. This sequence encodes CASSFDRFFPFF.

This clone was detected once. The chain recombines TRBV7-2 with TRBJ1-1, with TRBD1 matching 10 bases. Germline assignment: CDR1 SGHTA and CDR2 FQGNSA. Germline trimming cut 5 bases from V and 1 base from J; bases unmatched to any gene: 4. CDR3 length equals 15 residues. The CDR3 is CASSRRTGGNTEAFF. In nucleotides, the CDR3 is TGTGCCAGCAGCCGCAGGACAGGGGGGAACACTGAAGCTTTCTTT.

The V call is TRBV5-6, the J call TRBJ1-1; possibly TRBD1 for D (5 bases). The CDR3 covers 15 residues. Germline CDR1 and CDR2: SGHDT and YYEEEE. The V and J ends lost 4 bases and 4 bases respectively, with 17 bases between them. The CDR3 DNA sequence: TGTGCCAGCAGCCCTACGGGGGGGGAGGGCACTGAAGCTTTCTTT. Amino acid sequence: CASSPTGGEGTEAFF.

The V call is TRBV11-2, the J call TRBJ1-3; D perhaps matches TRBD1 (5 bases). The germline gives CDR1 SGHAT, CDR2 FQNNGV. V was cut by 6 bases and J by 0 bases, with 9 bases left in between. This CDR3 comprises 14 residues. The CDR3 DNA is TGTGCCAGCAGGGCGGGGGTCTCTGGAAACACCATATATTTT. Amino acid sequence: CASRAGVSGNTIYF.

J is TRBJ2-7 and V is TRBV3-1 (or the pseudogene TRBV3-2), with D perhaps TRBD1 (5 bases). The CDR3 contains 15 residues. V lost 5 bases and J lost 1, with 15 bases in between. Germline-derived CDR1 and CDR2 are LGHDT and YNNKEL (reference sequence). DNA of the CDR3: TGTGCCAGCAGCTCCTCCACTGGGGCTTCCTACGAGCAGTACGTC. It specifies CASSSSTGASYEQYV.

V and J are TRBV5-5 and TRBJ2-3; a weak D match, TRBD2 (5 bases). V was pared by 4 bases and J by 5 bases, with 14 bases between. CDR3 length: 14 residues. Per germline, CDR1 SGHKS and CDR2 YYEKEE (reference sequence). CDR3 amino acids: CASSPYFSGDTQYF. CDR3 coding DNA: TGTGCCAGCAGCCCCTATTTCAGCGGAGATACGCAGTATTTT.

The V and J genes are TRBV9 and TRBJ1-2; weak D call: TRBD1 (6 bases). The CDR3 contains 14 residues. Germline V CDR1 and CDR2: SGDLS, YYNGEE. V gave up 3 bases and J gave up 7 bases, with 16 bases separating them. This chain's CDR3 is CASSAGQTSGGYTF. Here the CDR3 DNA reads TGTGCCAGCAGCGCAGGACAGACATCCGGTGGCTACACCTTC. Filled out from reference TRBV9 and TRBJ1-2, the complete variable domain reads DSGVTQTPKHLITATGQRVTLRCSPRSGDLSVYWYQQSLDQGLQFLIQYYNGEERAKGNILERFSAQQFPDLHSELNLSSLELGDSALYFCASSAGQTSGGYTFGSGTRLTVV.

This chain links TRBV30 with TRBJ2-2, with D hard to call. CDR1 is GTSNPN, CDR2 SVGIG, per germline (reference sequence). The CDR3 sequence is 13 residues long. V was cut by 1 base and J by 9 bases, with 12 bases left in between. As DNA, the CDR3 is TGTGCCTGGAGTGGTTCGGGTGTCCGGGAGCTGTTTTTT. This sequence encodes CAWSGSGVRELFF.

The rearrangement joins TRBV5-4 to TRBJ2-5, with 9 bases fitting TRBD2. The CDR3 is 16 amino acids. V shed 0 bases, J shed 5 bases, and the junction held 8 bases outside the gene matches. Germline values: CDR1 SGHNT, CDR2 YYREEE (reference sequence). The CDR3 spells CASSLVAGGPPETQYF. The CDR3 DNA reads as TGTGCCAGCAGCTTGGTTGCGGGGGGGCCCCCCGAGACCCAGTACTTC.

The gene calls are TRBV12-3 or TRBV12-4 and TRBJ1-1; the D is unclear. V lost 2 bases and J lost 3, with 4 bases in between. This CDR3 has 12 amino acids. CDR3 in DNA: TGTGCCAGCAGTTTACCATACACTGAAGCTTTCTTT. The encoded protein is CASSLPYTEAFF.

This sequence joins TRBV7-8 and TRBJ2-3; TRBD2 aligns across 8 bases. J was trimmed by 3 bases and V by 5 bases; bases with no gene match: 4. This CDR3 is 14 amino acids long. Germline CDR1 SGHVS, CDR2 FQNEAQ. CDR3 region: CASSRGTSTDTQYF. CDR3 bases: TGTGCCAGCAGCCGAGGGACTAGTACAGATACGCAGTATTTT.